These T cell receptor beta chains were read from a single sample in a study of T-cell reconstitution after alpha-beta-depleted transplantation in children. Each CDR3 protein gets one entry after TCRdb re-called the PCR reads with MiXCR. The sample has about 130,000 distinct CDR3 sequences; 8.5% to 10% are singletons. The specimen comprised PBMCs, mostly from graft donor cells, sampled 180 days after TCRalphabeta/CD19-depleted stem cell transplant. The receptors derive from a girl in the first two years of life who had a stem cell transplant for combined immunodeficiency, so the T cells may come from the graft donor. The CDR3 runs from the conserved cysteine through the conserved F or W. D genes are given only for firm matches. Where a row states a size, it is once, few, many or the class of an expanded clone; other rows omit it.

j_gene | v_gene | abundance | d_gene | CDR3nt | CDR3aa
TRBJ2-7 | TRBV20-1 | few | TRBD2 | TGCAGTGCTAGAGGCCTCCCTGCTAGCGGGAGGGCCTACGAGCAGTACTTC | CSARGLPASGRAYEQYF
TRBJ2-5 | TRBV20-1 | - | TRBD2 | TGCAGTGCTCGAGCGGGAGCTGGAGAGACCCAGTACTTC | CSARAGAGETQYF
TRBJ2-5 | TRBV10-3 | few | - | TGTGCCATAAGGGGGACCGAAGAGACCCAGTACTTC | CAIRGTEETQYF
TRBJ2-4 | TRBV20-1 | few | - | TGCAGTGCCTTGGACCAGGACGGGACAATTCAGTACTTC | CSALDQDGTIQYF
TRBJ2-7 | TRBV15 | few | - | TGTGCCACCAGCAGAGGCCGGGGTCTCGAGCAGTACTTC | CATSRGRGLEQYF
TRBJ2-5 | TRBV7-2 | few | - | TGTGCCAGCAGCTTAAACGCCCAAGAGACCCAGTACTTC | CASSLNAQETQYF
TRBJ1-2 | TRBV20-1 | - | TRBD1 | TGCAGTGCTAGAGGTTCACGGACAGGGAACTATGGCTACACCTTC | CSARGSRTGNYGYTF
TRBJ1-1 | TRBV29-1 | few | - | TGCAGCGTTTCCCCCTGGACAGCAGTTATGAACACTGAAGCTTTCTTT | CSVSPWTAVMNTEAFF
TRBJ2-1 | TRBV28 | - | - | TGTGCCAGCAGTTTACCTCCGGGAGAGCCCTACAATGAGCAGTTCTTC | CASSLPPGEPYNEQFF
TRBJ2-5 | TRBV10-3 | - | TRBD2 | TGTGCCATCAGTCCACTAGCGGGGGGGGCAGAGACCCAGTACTTC | CAISPLAGGAETQYF
TRBJ2-1 | TRBV5-6 | - | - | TGTGCCAGCAGCTTGGGTTCCGGGGCTGACAATGAGCAGTTCTTC | CASSLGSGADNEQFF
TRBJ2-7 | TRBV7-6 | - | TRBD1 | TGTGCCAGCAGCTTATTAGCCCCCTCCCCCGGGACAGGGTTCTACGAGCAGTACTTC | CASSLLAPSPGTGFYEQYF
TRBJ1-2 | TRBV5-1 | few | - | TGCGCCAGCAGCTCGGGACGGTTTAATGGCTACACCTTC | CASSSGRFNGYTF
TRBJ2-7 | TRBV20-1 | - | - | TGCAGTGCTCAAGCTCCCGGGCCAGTCAAAGGTCAAGAGCAGTACTTC | CSAQAPGPVKGQEQYF
TRBJ2-7 | TRBV10-3 | - | - | TGTGCCATCAAAGAGTCAAGTACCTACGAGCAGTACTTC | CAIKESSTYEQYF